Shown below are 31 T cell receptor beta chains from a single sample sequenced in a study of beta chain features in type 1 diabetes. Expressed TCRB transcripts were sequenced, since all the RNA that had been isolated was reverse transcribed. Libraries were prepared by immunoSEQ multiplex PCR; TCRdb keeps only in-frame clonotypes and omits some of them. The table records approximately 340,000 clones, over 12% of them present only once. Material: naive CD4+ T cells from blood. These TCRs come from a woman aged 18-29 years in good health.

This clone was counted between two and nine times. The chain employs TRBV18 and TRBJ2-1; 10 bases fit TRBD2. V gave up 4 bases and J gave up 4 bases; unmatched junction bases: 7. CDR1 is KGHSH and CDR2 is LQKENI in the germline V gene. This CDR3 spans 16 amino acids. The CDR3 nucleotides read TGTGCCAGCTCACTGGTAGGGACTAGCGTGTACAATGAGCAGTTCTTC. Translating gives CASSLVGTSVYNEQFF.

This clone was seen a few times. J is TRBJ2-7 and V is TRBV29-1, with 11 bases that match TRBD2. Germline V gene lookup returns CDR1 SQVTM and CDR2 ANQGSEA. The CDR3 is made up of 16 amino acids. The J segment lost 6 bases and the V segment lost 4 bases, leaving 14 bases of the junction unmatched. The CDR3 nucleotides are TGCAGCGTTGTATGGTCCACTAGCGGGAGAAGTCGCGAGCAGTACTTC. This gives the protein CSVVWSTSGRSREQYF.

The J gene is TRBJ2-7, the V gene TRBV5-1; D may be TRBD1 (6 bases). This CDR3 contains 14 residues. V lost 0 bases to trimming and J lost 3 bases, with 10 bases between them. Germline loops: CDR1 SGHRS, CDR2 YFSETQ. The CDR3 coding sequence is TGCGCCAGCAGCTTGGGCCCAGGGGACTACGAGCAGTACTTC. This gives the protein CASSLGPGDYEQYF.

The chain recombines TRBV25-1 with TRBJ1-1; D call uncertain. Germline V lookup: CDR1 MGHDK, CDR2 SYGVNS. The CDR3 covers 15 residues. Trimming took 4 bases from V and 0 from J, leaving 12 bases between them. Here the CDR3 DNA reads TGTGCCAGCAGTGGTATGGGCTCCATGAACACTGAAGCTTTCTTT. Its translation is CASSGMGSMNTEAFF.

This chain joins TRBV7-9 and TRBJ2-7; perhaps TRBD2 as D (5 bases). V lost 3 bases and J lost 5, with 20 bases in between. Germline V gene data show CDR1 as SEHNR and CDR2 as FQNEAQ (reference sequence). The CDR3 is 16 amino acids. In DNA form, the CDR3 reads TGTGCCAGCAGCTTTAGAGGAGGATTCAGAAGGGACGAGCAGTACTTC. It translates to CASSFRGGFRRDEQYF.

The rearrangement uses TRBV30 and TRBJ1-2, with TRBD1 matching 7 bases. Germline CDR1 is GTSNPN and CDR2 is SVGIG (reference sequence). The trim removed 4 bases at V and 6 bases at J, leaving 8 bases unmatched. The CDR3 totals 13 residues. The CDR3 nucleotides are TGTGCCTGGAATCAGAGGGGGCGGAATGGCTACACCTTC. Its translation: CAWNQRGRNGYTF. Full variable domain (outside the CDR3, taken from reference TRBV30 and TRBJ1-2): SQTIHQWPATLVQPVGSPLSLECTVEGTSNPNLYWYRQAAGRGLQLLFYSVGIGQISSEVPQNLSASRPQDRQFILSSKKLLLSDSGFYLCAWNQRGRNGYTFGSGTRLTVV.

The chain recombines TRBV25-1 with TRBJ1-1, with a weak D call TRBD1 (5 bases). Trimming left V 1 base short and J 11 bases short, with 17 bases between. From germline, CDR1 is MGHDK and CDR2 SYGVNS. This CDR3 is built from 14 residues. CDR3 nucleotide sequence: TGTGCCAGCAGTGAATCTGGCAGGGCTCTACTGGCTTTCTTT. Amino acid sequence: CASSESGRALLAFF.

The rearrangement uses TRBV5-6 and TRBJ1-2; 12 nucleotides agree with TRBD1. The germline V gene has CDR1 SGHDT and CDR2 YYEEEE. The CDR3 runs 16 residues. Trimming took 4 bases from V and 5 from J; bases not matched to a gene: 9. CDR3 protein: CASSKGQGAQWYGYTF. CDR3 nucleotides: TGTGCCAGCAGCAAGGGACAGGGGGCGCAGTGGTATGGCTACACCTTC.

This clone occurred a few times. The chain links TRBV10-3 to TRBJ2-5; 8 bases agree with TRBD2. This CDR3 has 13 residues. CDR1 is ENHRY and CDR2 is SYGVKD in the germline V gene. With V trimmed by 10 bases and J by 4 bases, 8 bases remained unmatched. The CDR3 reads CATETLAGETQYF. DNA for the CDR3: TGTGCCACCGAAACCCTAGCGGGAGAGACCCAGTACTTC.

In this sample, this clone turned up a few times. This chain connects TRBV2 to TRBJ2-2; no clear D gene. Looked up from germline, CDR1 is SNHLY and CDR2 is FYNNEI. This CDR3 is built from 13 residues. Between the trimmed V and J ends, which lost 6 bases and 3 bases, there was a span of 8 bases. CDR3 DNA: TGTGCCAGCAGGGAGTTTCACACCGGGGAGCTGTTTTTT. Its translation: CASREFHTGELFF.

This clone has only a few counts. This chain links TRBV7-9 with TRBJ2-1, with D perhaps matching TRBD2 (5 bases). Trimming stripped 1 base from V and 6 bases from J, with 7 bases between. The CDR3 consists of 13 residues. Germline V lookup: CDR1 SEHNR, CDR2 FQNEAQ (reference sequence). In nucleotides, the CDR3 is TGTGCCAGCAGCTTAGATGAGGGCAATGAGCAGTTCTTC. It codes for CASSLDEGNEQFF.

To note about this clone: Other DNA sequences in the sample encode the same CDR3. This chain connects TRBV7-2 to TRBJ2-5, with D possibly TRBD2 on 7 matching bases. Germline V gene sequence: CDR1 SGHTA, CDR2 FQGNSA. The CDR3 sequence is 14 residues long. Trimming removed 0 bases at V and 4 bases at J, with 9 bases between. The CDR3 spells CASSLAGGGETQYF. In DNA form, the CDR3 reads TGTGCCAGCAGCTTAGCGGGAGGGGGAGAGACCCAGTACTTC.

The V call is TRBV11-3, the J call TRBJ2-1, with 9 bases lining up with TRBD2. This CDR3 has 14 amino acids. V was clipped by 5 bases and J by 6 bases; unmatched bases: 5. Germline V CDR1 and CDR2: SGHNT, YENEEA. The DNA for the CDR3 is TGTGCCAGCAGCCAAGTAGCGGGAGTCAATGAGCAGTTCTTC. It yields the protein CASSQVAGVNEQFF.

V usage is TRBV5-1 and J usage is TRBJ1-4; D is uncertain. Trimming left V 5 bases short and J 8 bases short, with 7 bases between. Germline CDR1 is SGHRS and CDR2 is YFSETQ. The CDR3 contains 11 residues. Here the CDR3 reads CASRENEKLFF. CDR3 nucleotides: TGCGCCAGCAGGGAGAACGAAAAACTGTTTTTT.

The V and J genes are TRBV20-1 and TRBJ2-1; possible D gene TRBD1, 6 bases. Germline CDR1 DFQATT, CDR2 SNEGSKA (reference sequence). V was cut by 3 bases and J by 12 bases, with 12 bases left in between. This CDR3 comprises 11 residues. The CDR3 DNA sequence: TGCAGTGCTAGTACAACCAGGGGGCAGTTCTTC. Translation gives CSASTTRGQFF.

This clone was seen only a few times. The chain couples TRBV7-3 to TRBJ2-7; 7 bases fit TRBD2. The germline CDR1 and CDR2 sequences are SGHTA and FQGTGA. The V segment lost 3 bases and the J segment 2 bases; nucleotides outside the gene matches: 4. This CDR3 region has 14 residues. The CDR3 sequence: CASSFGGSPYEQYF. The DNA for the CDR3 is TGTGCCAGCAGCTTTGGCGGGAGTCCCTACGAGCAGTACTTC.

The rearrangement joins TRBV29-1 to TRBJ1-1; TRBD1 is a possible D gene (5 bases). Per the germline V gene, CDR1 is SQVTM and CDR2 is ANQGSEA. Trimming took off 5 bases at V and 4 bases at J, with 20 bases between the two ends. The CDR3 contains 15 residues. The DNA of the CDR3 is TGCAGCGTTCAAACGGTGGCAGGGAAGTTCACTGAAGCTTTCTTT. Its protein is CSVQTVAGKFTEAFF.

The CDR3 region is CASSALAGGRTDTQYF. DNA of the CDR3: TGTGCCAGCAGCGCCCTAGCGGGAGGTCGCACAGATACGCAGTATTTT. The chain couples TRBV11-2 to TRBJ2-3; TRBD2 aligns across 11 bases. V dropped 5 bases and J dropped 1; count of bases not matched to a gene: 5. The germline gives CDR1 SGHAT, CDR2 FQNNGV. The CDR3 extends over 16 amino acids. Full variable domain (outside the CDR3, taken from reference TRBV11-2 and TRBJ2-3): EAGVAQSPRYKIIEKRQSVAFWCNPISGHATLYWYQQILGQGPKLLIQFQNNGVVDDSQLPKDRFSAERLKGVDSTLKIQPAKLEDSAVYLCASSALAGGRTDTQYFGPGTRLTVL.

This clone has a handful of counts. The chain employs TRBV25-1 and TRBJ1-1; D is undetermined. In germline, CDR1 is MGHDK, CDR2 SYGVNS. The CDR3 has 13 residues. The germline V and J ends were trimmed by 2 bases and 1 base, with 5 bases remaining between them. The CDR3 DNA reads TGTGCCAGCAGTGAACGGGGGAACACTGAAGCTTTCTTT. Amino acids: CASSERGNTEAFF.

The V gene is TRBV2, the J gene TRBJ2-5; 7 nucleotides match TRBD1. Germline-derived CDR1 and CDR2 are SNHLY and FYNNEI. The junction had 13 bases not matched to a gene; V was cut back by 6 bases and J by 0 bases. The CDR3 contains 17 residues. The CDR3 loop reads CASSLLGTGAYQETQYF. Here the CDR3 DNA reads TGTGCCAGCAGCCTGCTGGGCACAGGGGCTTACCAAGAGACCCAGTACTTC.

The sample holds a few counts of this clone. The chain is built from TRBV5-1 and TRBJ2-5, with a tentative D call TRBD2 (5 bases). The germline CDR1 and CDR2 sequences are SGHRS and YFSETQ. This CDR3 contains 13 residues. The germline V and J ends were trimmed by 7 bases and 5 bases, with 15 bases remaining between them. The CDR3 region is CASFVLESETQYF. The CDR3 DNA reads as TGCGCCAGCTTTGTACTAGAGTCGGAGACCCAGTACTTC.

Only a few counts were recorded for this clone. This sequence joins TRBV29-1 and TRBJ1-1; maybe TRBD1 (6 bases). The CDR3 sequence is 14 residues long. Trimming removed 2 bases at V and 4 bases at J, with 14 bases between. In germline, CDR1 is SQVTM, CDR2 ANQGSEA. The CDR3 region has the DNA TGCAGCGTTGAAAAGGGCAGGGGTTTCACTGAAGCTTTCTTT. Its protein is CSVEKGRGFTEAFF.

The V and J genes are TRBV21-1 and TRBJ1-5; TRBD1, the table's D call, was not compared with the DNA. TRBV21-1 is designated a pseudogene. This CDR3 has 17 amino acids. The CDR3 region is CASSKGVQGCVNQPQHF. The CDR3 DNA reads TGTGCCAGCAGCAAAGGAGTACAGGGTTGCGTCAATCAGCCCCAGCATTTT.

The chain employs TRBV4-2 and TRBJ2-1; weak D call: TRBD2 (6 bases). This CDR3 has 16 amino acids. The V and J ends lost 4 bases and 2 bases respectively, with 15 bases between them. Germline CDR1 reads LGHNA; CDR2 reads YNFKEQ. The CDR3, as DNA: TGTGCCAGCAGCCCGGGACCGGAGGGAACCTACAATGAGCAGTTCTTC. This gives the protein CASSPGPEGTYNEQFF.

The chain links TRBV30 to TRBJ2-7, with a weak D call TRBD2 (6 bases). The V gene lost 2 bases and the J gene lost 4 bases, with 12 bases spanning the gap. The germline V gene encodes CDR1 GTSNPN and CDR2 SVGIG (reference sequence). The CDR3 has 13 amino acids. In DNA form, the CDR3 reads TGTGCCTGGAGTCCTCGGGAGCGGTACGAGCAGTACTTC. Translation: CAWSPRERYEQYF.

In this sample, this clone turned up a few times. The rearrangement joins TRBV19 to TRBJ2-7, with a tentative D call TRBD1 (5 bases). Deletions cut 3 bases from V and 5 bases from J, with 11 bases between. The CDR3 has 13 amino acids. Looked up from germline, CDR1 is LNHDA and CDR2 is SQIVND (reference sequence). CDR3 sequence (DNA): TGTGCCAGTAGTATGAGCTGGGGCCACGAGCAGTACTTC. This encodes CASSMSWGHEQYF.

This clone was observed a handful of times. The chain uses TRBV2 and TRBJ2-3, with 11 bases lining up with TRBD2. Germline CDR1 SNHLY, CDR2 FYNNEI. The CDR3 is 15 amino acids. J lost 2 bases, V lost 8 bases, and 6 bases had no gene match. In DNA, the CDR3 is TGTGCCAGCGGATTAGCGGGAGGGTACACAGATACGCAGTATTTT. As protein: CASGLAGGYTDTQYF.

This clone was observed a few times. The chain links TRBV5-1 to TRBJ2-7, with 9 positions matching TRBD2. Germline V lookup: CDR1 SGHRS, CDR2 YFSETQ. With V trimmed by 2 bases and J by 0 bases, 3 bases remained unmatched. This CDR3 region has 15 residues. Written as DNA, the CDR3 is TGCGCCAGCAGCTTCAGTAGCGGGAGCTCCTACGAGCAGTACTTC. This gives the protein CASSFSSGSSYEQYF.

The V and J genes are TRBV5-4 and TRBJ1-1; 11 nucleotides match TRBD1. Germline CDR1 is SGHNT and CDR2 is YYREEE (reference sequence). CDR3 length: 13 amino acids. V dropped 2 bases and J dropped 10; count of bases not matched to a gene: 4. The CDR3 DNA reads as TGTGCCAGCAGCTTTGGCGGGACAGGGGGAGCTTTCTTT. It translates to CASSFGGTGGAFF.

This clone was seen a handful of times. The rearrangement uses TRBV15 and TRBJ2-6; maybe TRBD1 (5 bases). This CDR3 is 17 amino acids long. Germline lookup yields CDR1 LNHNV and CDR2 YYDKDF (reference sequence). V was trimmed by 0 bases and J by 4 bases, leaving 13 bases between them. The CDR3, as DNA: TGTGCCACCAGCAGAGATGGCACATGGACAGGGGCCAACGTCCTGACTTTC. This translates into CATSRDGTWTGANVLTF.

The chain carries TRBV27 and TRBJ2-7; 8 bases align to TRBD1. Per germline, CDR1 MNHEY and CDR2 SMNVEV (reference sequence). Trimming at V came to 7 bases and at J to 7 bases, leaving 15 bases not matched to a gene. This CDR3 region has 15 residues. The CDR3 bases are TGTGCCAGCACTGACCGACAGGGGCCTTCCCGGGAGCAGTACTTC. Translation gives CASTDRQGPSREQYF.